Below are 32 T cell receptor beta chains sequenced from a single sample in a study of identical twins. TCRdb reprocessed the 5' RACE reads via MiXCR and lists one record per CDR3 protein. The sample yields 200,000 or so distinct CDR3 sequences, about 7.5% seen once. The sample was also linked to a second study, of yellow fever vaccine responses in identical twins.

Sequenced: memory (CD45RO+) T cells sorted from blood. The origin of the receptors is a woman aged 18-35 years in good health.

The chain employs TRBV21-1 and TRBJ1-1; TRBD1 reflects the table's D call only, with no check against the DNA. TRBV21-1 is flagged as a pseudogene. The CDR3 loop spans 19 amino acids. CDR3 loop: CASSITGTPDYSMNTEAFF. The CDR3 nucleotides read TGTGCCAGCAGCATCACCGGGACACCAGATTACTCTATGAACACTGAAGCTTTCTTT.

V usage is TRBV3-1 and J usage is TRBJ2-5, with 7 bases matching TRBD1. There are 16 residues in the CDR3. V lost 4 bases and J lost 2; bases outside the gene matches: 10. The germline V gene encodes CDR1 LGHDT and CDR2 YNNKEL (reference sequence). CDR3 in DNA: TGTGCCAGCAGCCCCTATTTCGGGACAGCTCAAGAGACCCAGTACTTC. Its translation: CASSPYFGTAQETQYF.

This clonotype was seen ten or more times. The genes are TRBV14 and TRBJ1-6; D might be TRBD1 (6 bases). Germline CDR1 is SGHDN and CDR2 is FVKESK. Trimming left V 4 bases short and J 9 bases short, with 22 bases between. CDR3 length: 17 residues. The CDR3 region is CASSPKVPQGRASPLHF. DNA for the CDR3: TGTGCCAGCAGCCCCAAAGTCCCTCAGGGGAGGGCTTCACCCCTCCACTTT.

This clonotype has ten or more counts. The chain has TRBV5-6 and TRBJ2-7, with TRBD2 as a possible D gene (5 bases). Germline lookup yields CDR1 SGHDT and CDR2 YYEEEE. V shed 2 bases and J shed 5 bases, with 11 bases lying between them. This CDR3 spans 13 amino acids. This CDR3 reads CASSLRTRDEQYF. The CDR3 coding sequence is TGTGCCAGCAGCTTACGAACTAGAGACGAGCAGTACTTC.

This clonotype came up a few times. The chain employs TRBV29-1 and TRBJ2-1; perhaps TRBD2 as D (6 bases). Germline CDR1 SQVTM, CDR2 ANQGSEA. The length of the CDR3 is 13 residues. V was trimmed by 6 bases and J by 4 bases, leaving 13 bases between them. The CDR3 DNA reads as TGCAGCGTGGACCTTCTAGCGTACAATGAGCAGTTCTTC. It encodes CSVDLLAYNEQFF.

This clonotype was counted at least ten times. The J gene is TRBJ1-1, the V gene TRBV25-1; 9 bases match TRBD1. From germline, CDR1 is MGHDK and CDR2 SYGVNS. V shed 6 bases, J shed 4 bases, and the junction held 6 bases outside the gene matches. This CDR3 has 14 residues. CDR3 DNA: TGTGCCAGCAGAAGACAGGGGGAGAGCACTGAAGCTTTCTTT. Translated, it gives CASRRQGESTEAFF.

This clonotype was seen a few times. J is TRBJ2-7 and V is TRBV15; D call uncertain. The germline V and J ends were trimmed by 0 bases and 2 bases, with 8 bases remaining between them. Germline V CDR1 and CDR2: LNHNV, YYDKDF (reference sequence). This CDR3 has 14 residues. This CDR3 is CATSRDVGTYEQYF. The CDR3 DNA reads as TGTGCCACCAGCAGAGATGTGGGGACCTACGAGCAGTACTTC.

This chain links TRBV6-1 with TRBJ2-1, with a weak D call TRBD2 (5 bases). The CDR3 has 16 residues. The V end lost 5 bases, the J end lost 9 bases, and 23 bases lay between the germline ends. Germline V gene sequence: CDR1 MNHNS, CDR2 SASEGT. The CDR3 reads CASSPGRARENGEQFF. In nucleotides, the CDR3 is TGTGCCAGCAGTCCCGGTAGGGCCCGGGAAAATGGTGAGCAGTTCTTC.

V is TRBV7-2 and J is TRBJ2-1; D ambiguous. The CDR3 length is 14 residues. Trimming pared 3 bases from V and 3 bases from J, leaving 9 bases between. Germline CDR1 reads SGHTA; CDR2 reads FQGNSA. CDR3 sequence: CASSFILGYNEQFF. The DNA of the CDR3 is TGTGCCAGCAGCTTTATTTTAGGCTACAATGAGCAGTTCTTC.

This clonotype showed up just a few times. The chain has TRBV5-1 and TRBJ2-6; D might be TRBD1 or TRBD2, each matching 5 bases. V was pared by 2 bases and J by 4 bases, with 16 bases between. This CDR3 is 17 amino acids long. Germline CDR1 is SGHRS and CDR2 is YFSETQ. CDR3 bases: TGCGCCAGCAGCTTAGGGACGGCCGGAGCGGGGGCCAACGTCCTGACTTTC. The encoded protein is CASSLGTAGAGANVLTF.

This clonotype was seen ten or more times. The V and J genes are TRBV7-2 and TRBJ2-2; 11 bases are shared with TRBD1. The germline V gene encodes CDR1 SGHTA and CDR2 FQGNSA. V shed 1 base and J 6 bases; nucleotides not matched to a gene: 4. This CDR3 contains 16 residues. The CDR3 sequence is CASSLDGTGGAGELFF. CDR3 DNA sequence: TGTGCCAGCAGCTTAGACGGGACAGGGGGTGCCGGGGAGCTGTTTTTT.

This clonotype was recorded many times. CDR3 DNA: TGTGCCAGCAGTTTAGACGGGAGCACCGGGGAGCTGTTTTTT. Its translation: CASSLDGSTGELFF. The genes are TRBV12-3 or TRBV12-4 and TRBJ2-2, with a possible D match to TRBD2 (6 bases). V was pared by 1 base and J by 4 bases, with 7 bases between. The CDR3 has 14 amino acids.

This clonotype was seen at least ten times. The rearrangement links TRBV10-3 to TRBJ1-5; D is possibly TRBD1 (5 bases). The CDR3 extends over 15 amino acids. Trimming removed 1 base at V and 0 bases at J, with 7 bases between. Germline values: CDR1 ENHRY, CDR2 SYGVKD. The CDR3 reads CAISELGDSNQPQHF. In DNA, the CDR3 is TGTGCCATCAGTGAGTTGGGGGATAGCAATCAGCCCCAGCATTTT.

The chain couples TRBV12-3 or TRBV12-4 to TRBJ2-3; TRBD1 matches at 8 bases. The V segment lost 2 bases and the J segment 3 bases; nucleotides outside the gene matches: 1. CDR3 length: 14 amino acids. Here the CDR3 DNA reads TGTGCCAGCAGTTTACGACAGGGGACAGATACGCAGTATTTT. This sequence encodes CASSLRQGTDTQYF.

This clonotype was detected a few times. This chain links TRBV20-1 with TRBJ2-5; TRBD2 agrees at 10 bases. Germline V gives CDR1 DFQATT, CDR2 SNEGSKA (reference sequence). The CDR3 is 15 residues long. V dropped 5 bases and J dropped 5; count of bases not matched to a gene: 11. In DNA, the CDR3 is TGCAGTGCTGCACCCCTAGCGGGAGATATGGAGACCCAGTACTTC. Translating gives CSAAPLAGDMETQYF.

In this sample, this clonotype turned up many times. The chain joins TRBV6-1 to TRBJ2-1, with unresolved D. The germline gives CDR1 MNHNS, CDR2 SASEGT. V dropped 7 bases and J dropped 0 bases, with 19 bases sitting between them. This CDR3 comprises 17 residues. Written as DNA, the CDR3 is TGTGCCAGCATCTTTCCCCGTGTTGCGAGCTCCTACAATGAGCAGTTCTTC. Protein sequence: CASIFPRVASSYNEQFF.

This clonotype was observed many times. In DNA form, the CDR3 reads TGCGCCAGCAGCCAACCCCAGGGGGTGGGCACAGATACGCAGTATTTT. This encodes CASSQPQGVGTDTQYF. The rearrangement links TRBV4-3 to TRBJ2-3, with 7 bases matching TRBD1. Germline assignment: CDR1 LGHNA and CDR2 YSLEER. V shed 2 bases, J shed 1 base, and the junction held 6 bases outside the gene matches. The CDR3 has 16 amino acids.

The CDR3 region has the DNA TGTGCCAGCAGCTTAATGCTGGCGGGGTTTAGCTCCTACAATGAGCAGTTCTTC. Its protein is CASSLMLAGFSSYNEQFF. V is TRBV11-2 and J is TRBJ2-1; maybe TRBD2 (6 bases). CDR1 is SGHAT and CDR2 is FQNNGV in the germline V gene. V was clipped by 2 bases and J by 0 bases, with 17 bases between them. The CDR3 spans 18 residues.

This clonotype was observed many times. The rearrangement uses TRBV12-3 or TRBV12-4 and TRBJ1-4, with D perhaps matching TRBD1 (6 bases). The CDR3 is made up of 15 amino acids. V shed 2 bases and J shed 9 bases, with 16 bases lying between them. The CDR3 loop reads CASSLTSAGEQKLFF. For the CDR3, the DNA is TGTGCCAGCAGTTTAACGTCGGCAGGGGAACAAAAACTGTTTTTT.

The sample holds many counts of this clonotype. The chain uses TRBV5-6 and TRBJ2-3; 7 positions match TRBD1. The CDR3 spans 15 residues. CDR1 is SGHDT and CDR2 is YYEEEE in the germline V gene. V shed 5 bases, J shed 1 base, and the junction held 7 bases outside the gene matches. This CDR3 reads CASRKTGRGTDTQYF. CDR3 sequence (DNA): TGTGCCAGCAGAAAGACAGGGCGGGGCACAGATACGCAGTATTTT. Full variable domain (outside the CDR3, taken from reference TRBV5-6 and TRBJ2-3): DAGVTQSPTHLIKTRGQQVTLRCSPKSGHDTVSWYQQALGQGPQFIFQYYEEEERQRGNFPDRFSGHQFPNYSSELNVNALLLGDSALYLCASRKTGRGTDTQYFGPGTRLTVL.

A few counts support this clonotype. The CDR3 loop is CASSPQGAGTDTQYF. CDR3 DNA sequence: TGTGCCAGCAGTCCCCAGGGGGCGGGCACAGATACGCAGTATTTT. This chain links TRBV6-4 with TRBJ2-3, with 8 bases aligning to TRBD1. Looked up from germline, CDR1 is MRHNA and CDR2 is SNTAGT. The V segment lost 5 bases and the J segment 1 base; nucleotides outside the gene matches: 5. The CDR3 has 15 residues.

This clonotype was counted ten times or more. The chain has TRBV7-2 and TRBJ2-7; TRBD2 matches 12 bases. Germline CDR1 SGHTA, CDR2 FQGNSA. V trimming: 2 bases; J trimming: 7 bases; junction bases outside the gene matches: 9. This CDR3 is built from 16 residues. The CDR3 loop reads CASSLRPSGGGREQYF. Written as DNA, the CDR3 is TGTGCCAGCAGCTTAAGACCTAGCGGGGGGGGTAGGGAGCAGTACTTC.

In its sample, this clonotype was seen many times. The CDR3 DNA sequence: TGTGCCAGCAGCCCGCAGGGTAGCAATCAGCCCCAGCATTTT. Protein: CASSPQGSNQPQHF. The genes are TRBV7-2 and TRBJ1-5; a possible D gene is TRBD1 (5 bases). This CDR3 region has 14 residues. The germline gives CDR1 SGHTA, CDR2 FQGNSA. Trimming took off 5 bases at V and 0 bases at J, with 8 bases between the two ends. The full variable domain, in which reference TRBV7-2 and TRBJ1-5 provide the parts outside the CDR3, is GAGVSQSPSNKVTEKGKDVELRCDPISGHTALYWYRQSLGQGLEFLIYFQGNSAPDKSGLPSDRFSAERTGGSVSTLTIQRTQQEDSAVYLCASSPQGSNQPQHFGDGTRLSIL.

The chain links TRBV20-1 to TRBJ2-1; 7 bases are shared with TRBD1. After removal of 5 bases from V and 7 bases from J, the junction contained 5 bases not matched to a gene. The CDR3 covers 12 residues. Germline CDR1 reads DFQATT; CDR2 reads SNEGSKA (reference sequence). This CDR3 is CSAGSGGNEQFF. CDR3 in DNA: TGCAGTGCTGGGTCAGGGGGAAATGAGCAGTTCTTC.

There are a few counts of this clonotype. This chain connects TRBV11-2 to TRBJ2-5, with TRBD2 as a possible D gene (5 bases). Germline CDR1 SGHAT, CDR2 FQNNGV. Trimming removed 1 base at V and 9 bases at J, with 15 bases between. The CDR3 runs 14 residues. The CDR3 nucleotides are TGTGCCAGCAGCTTAGTTCCAGCCGGCGGGCCCCAGTACTTC. Amino acid sequence: CASSLVPAGGPQYF.

V is TRBV6-1 and J is TRBJ1-5, with TRBD1 matching over 7 bases. In germline, CDR1 is MNHNS, CDR2 SASEGT. The V and J ends lost 6 bases and 0 bases, in that order; junction bases with no gene match: 5. The CDR3 is 15 residues long. The CDR3: CASRGDRNSNQPQHF. The CDR3 coding sequence is TGTGCCAGCAGGGGGGACAGAAATAGCAATCAGCCCCAGCATTTT.

The chain combines TRBV6-1 with TRBJ2-5; 9 bases align to TRBD2. V shed 6 bases, J shed 5 bases, and the junction held 7 bases outside the gene matches. Germline CDR1 reads MNHNS; CDR2 reads SASEGT. The CDR3 runs 14 residues. Here the CDR3 DNA reads TGTGCCAGCAGCCGCGGGGGGGCCTGGGAGACCCAGTACTTC. This sequence encodes CASSRGGAWETQYF.

This clonotype showed up many times. CDR3 sequence (DNA): TGTGCCAGCAACACAGGCCTCTACGAGCAGTACTTC. Protein product: CASNTGLYEQYF. The V and J genes are TRBV12-3 or TRBV12-4 and TRBJ2-7, with D maybe TRBD1 (5 bases). V was shortened by 7 bases and J by 3 bases, with 10 bases between the two germline ends. This CDR3 is 12 amino acids long.

This chain's CDR3 is CASSLRAEAGETQYF. The CDR3 DNA reads TGTGCCAGCAGCTTACGGGCGGAAGCGGGAGAGACCCAGTACTTC. The V and J genes are TRBV7-8 and TRBJ2-5, with D possibly matching TRBD2 (6 bases). Germline V gene data show CDR1 as SGHVS and CDR2 as FQNEAQ. The length of the CDR3 is 15 residues. Trimming removed 2 bases at V and 4 bases at J, with 14 bases between.

The table lists this clonotype with many counts. The CDR3 bases are TGTGCCAGCAGTTGGACAGGGGGGAGAGAAAAACTGTTTTTT. Its translation: CASSWTGGREKLFF. This sequence joins TRBV28 and TRBJ1-4; 10 bases agree with TRBD1. Germline assignment: CDR1 MDHEN and CDR2 SYDVKM. The V and J ends lost 4 bases and 8 bases, in that order; junction bases with no gene match: 4. This CDR3 spans 14 amino acids.

This clonotype occurred a few times. The chain uses TRBV7-2 and TRBJ2-7; 8 bases align to TRBD2. CDR1 is SGHTA and CDR2 is FQGNSA in the germline V gene. This CDR3 has 15 amino acids. V dropped 1 base and J dropped 4; count of bases not matched to a gene: 6. The CDR3 protein is CASSLVRGARYEQYF. The CDR3 DNA is TGTGCCAGCAGCTTAGTGCGGGGGGCGAGGTACGAGCAGTACTTC. The full variable domain, with the rest looked up from reference TRBV7-2 and TRBJ2-7, is GAGVSQSPSNKVTEKGKDVELRCDPISGHTALYWYRQSLGQGLEFLIYFQGNSAPDKSGLPSDRFSAERTGGSVSTLTIQRTQQEDSAVYLCASSLVRGARYEQYFGPGTRLTVT.

CDR3 amino acids: CASSLNRLYEQYF. CDR3 sequence (DNA): TGCGCCAGCAGCTTGAACCGGTTGTACGAGCAGTACTTC. The rearrangement links TRBV5-1 to TRBJ2-7; D is undetermined. V was cut by 1 base and J by 4 bases, with 9 bases left in between. The CDR3 totals 13 residues. Germline V CDR1 and CDR2: SGHRS, YFSETQ.